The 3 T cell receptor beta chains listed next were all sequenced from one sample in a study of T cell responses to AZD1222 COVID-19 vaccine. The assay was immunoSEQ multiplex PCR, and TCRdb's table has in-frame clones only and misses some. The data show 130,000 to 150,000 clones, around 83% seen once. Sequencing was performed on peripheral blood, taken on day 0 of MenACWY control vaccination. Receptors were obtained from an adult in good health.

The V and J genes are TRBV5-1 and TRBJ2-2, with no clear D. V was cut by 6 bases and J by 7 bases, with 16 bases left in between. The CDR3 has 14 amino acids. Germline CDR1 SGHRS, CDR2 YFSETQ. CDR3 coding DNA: TGCGCCAGCACCGTGGTAGCCGCGGACGGGGAGCTGTTTTTT. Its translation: CASTVVAADGELFF. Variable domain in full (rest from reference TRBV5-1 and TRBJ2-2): KAGVTQTPRYLIKTRGQQVTLSCSPISGHRSVSWYQQTPGQGLQFLFEYFSETQRNKGNFPGRFSGRQFSNSRSEMNVSTLELGDSALYLCASTVVAADGELFFGEGSRLTVL.

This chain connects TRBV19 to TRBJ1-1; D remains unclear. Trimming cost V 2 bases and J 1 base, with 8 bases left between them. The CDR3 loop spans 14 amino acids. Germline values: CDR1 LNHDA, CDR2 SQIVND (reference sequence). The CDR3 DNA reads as TGTGCCAGTAGTATATTCCGAGGGAACACTGAAGCTTTCTTT. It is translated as CASSIFRGNTEAFF.

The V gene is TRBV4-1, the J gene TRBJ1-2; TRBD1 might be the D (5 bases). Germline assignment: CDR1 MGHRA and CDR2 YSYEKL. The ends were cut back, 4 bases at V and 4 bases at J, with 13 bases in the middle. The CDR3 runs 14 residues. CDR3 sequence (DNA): TGCGCCAGCAGCCGTCAGCCAGGGCCCTATGGCTACACCTTC. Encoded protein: CASSRQPGPYGYTF.